This TCR beta chain was captured by sequencing in a study of blood T cell repertoires in COVID-19. On the study more broadly: COVID-19 samples, acute and convalescent, were from the United States, Italy and Spain. T cells, B-cell-depleted T cells, or PBMCs supplied cDNA or gDNA.

This clone was seen once. CDR3 length equals 14 residues. Per germline, CDR1 SEHNR and CDR2 FQNEAQ (reference sequence). Trimming took 5 bases from V and 2 from J, leaving 12 bases between them. Per the study methods: Estimates of nucleated cell counts were drawn from the amplification of reference gene primers. The table came from immunoSEQ multiplex PCR; TCRdb's copy has only in-frame clones and leaves some out. V, J and clone size are those of that table, while D and trimming were read from the DNA. The data show some 400,000 clones, around 90% seen once. What was sequenced was peripheral blood. This clonotype originated in a young man with active or convalescent COVID-19. The J gene is TRBJ1-2, the V gene TRBV7-9; D is perhaps TRBD1 (6 bases). CDR3 in DNA: TGTGCCAGCAGCAAGTTCGGGACAAACTATGGCTACACCTTC. Translation gives CASSKFGTNYGYTF.